This T cell receptor (beta chain) derives from a study of beta chain features in type 1 diabetes. This clone was picked up a small number of times. No antigen is known for it. The V end lost 0 bases, the J end lost 2 bases, and 11 bases lay between the germline ends. Germline assignment: CDR1 SGHRS and CDR2 YFSETQ. CDR3 length equals 16 residues. Sequenced material consisted of expressed TCRB transcripts (all of the isolated RNA was reverse transcribed). Some clones are missing from TCRdb's copy, which holds only in-frame ones; the method was immunoSEQ multiplex PCR. This table holds about 650,000 clones, around 12% found once. Study-wide findings and caveats: Within the patient group, naive, central memory and Treg TCRB repertoires appeared more similar to each other than within healthy donors. A possible short-template PCR bias applies equally to patients and controls. When Type 1 diabetes patients were examined, their TCRB CDR3s proved moderately but significantly shorter in all four CD4+ subsets.

The receptor was derived from a man aged 30 to 45 with type 1 diabetes. The V and J genes are TRBV5-1 and TRBJ2-2; perhaps TRBD1 as D (6 bases). Input material: naive CD4+ T cells from blood. The CDR3 DNA follows: TGCGCCAGCAGCTTGGAGGCAGGGGTAAACACCGGGGAGCTGTTTTTT. Translating gives CASSLEAGVNTGELFF.